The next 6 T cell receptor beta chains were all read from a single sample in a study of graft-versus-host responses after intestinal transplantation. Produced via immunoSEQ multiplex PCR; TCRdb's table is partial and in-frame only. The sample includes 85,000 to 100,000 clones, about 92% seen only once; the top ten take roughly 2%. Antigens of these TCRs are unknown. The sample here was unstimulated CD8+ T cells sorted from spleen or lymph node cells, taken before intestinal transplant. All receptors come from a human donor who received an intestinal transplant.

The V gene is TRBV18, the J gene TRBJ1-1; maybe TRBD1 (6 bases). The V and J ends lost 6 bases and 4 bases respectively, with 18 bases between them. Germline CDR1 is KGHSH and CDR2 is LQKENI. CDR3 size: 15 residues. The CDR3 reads CASSERGGGVTEAFF. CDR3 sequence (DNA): TGTGCCAGCTCTGAAAGGGGGGGAGGGGTCACTGAAGCTTTCTTT. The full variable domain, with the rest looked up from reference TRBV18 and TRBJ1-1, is NAGVMQNPRHLVRRRGQEARLRCSPMKGHSHVYWYRQLPEEGLKFMVYLQKENIIDESGMPKERFSAEFPKEGPSILRIQQVVRGDSAAYFCASSERGGGVTEAFFGQGTRLTVV.

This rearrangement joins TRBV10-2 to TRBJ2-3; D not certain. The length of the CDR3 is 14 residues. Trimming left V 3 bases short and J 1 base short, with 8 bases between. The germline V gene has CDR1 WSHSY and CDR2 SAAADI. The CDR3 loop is CASSDLARTDTQYF. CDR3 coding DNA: TGCGCCAGCAGTGATTTAGCCCGCACAGATACGCAGTATTTT.

In nucleotides, the CDR3 is TGTGCCTGGGAGGAGTATAATTCACCCCTCCACTTT. Protein sequence: CAWEEYNSPLHF. The gene calls are TRBV30 and TRBJ1-6; D call uncertain. Per the germline V gene, CDR1 is GTSNPN and CDR2 is SVGIG (reference sequence). The CDR3 contains 12 residues. Trimming took 5 bases from V and 4 from J, leaving 6 bases between them.

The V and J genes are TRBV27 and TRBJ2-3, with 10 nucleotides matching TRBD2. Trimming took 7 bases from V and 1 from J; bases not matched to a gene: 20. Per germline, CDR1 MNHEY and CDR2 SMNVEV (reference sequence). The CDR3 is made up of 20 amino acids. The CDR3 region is CASIRKSGVAGGPRTDTQYF. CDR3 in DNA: TGTGCCAGCATTAGGAAGTCCGGAGTAGCGGGGGGCCCTCGCACAGATACGCAGTATTTT.

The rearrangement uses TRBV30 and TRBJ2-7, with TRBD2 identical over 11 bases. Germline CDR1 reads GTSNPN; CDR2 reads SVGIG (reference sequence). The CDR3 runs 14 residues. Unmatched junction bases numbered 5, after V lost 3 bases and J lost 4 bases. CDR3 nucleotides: TGTGCCTGGAGCGCCGGGACTAGCGGTTACGAGCAGTACTTC. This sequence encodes CAWSAGTSGYEQYF.

The CDR3 protein is CASRHQGDYGYTF. CDR3 DNA: TGTGCCAGCAGACACCAGGGGGACTATGGCTACACCTTC. This chain links TRBV27 with TRBJ1-2, with TRBD1 matching over 7 bases. Germline trimming cut 6 bases from V and 3 bases from J; bases unmatched to any gene: 4. CDR1 MNHEY and CDR2 SMNVEV come from the germline V gene (reference sequence). The CDR3 has 13 residues.